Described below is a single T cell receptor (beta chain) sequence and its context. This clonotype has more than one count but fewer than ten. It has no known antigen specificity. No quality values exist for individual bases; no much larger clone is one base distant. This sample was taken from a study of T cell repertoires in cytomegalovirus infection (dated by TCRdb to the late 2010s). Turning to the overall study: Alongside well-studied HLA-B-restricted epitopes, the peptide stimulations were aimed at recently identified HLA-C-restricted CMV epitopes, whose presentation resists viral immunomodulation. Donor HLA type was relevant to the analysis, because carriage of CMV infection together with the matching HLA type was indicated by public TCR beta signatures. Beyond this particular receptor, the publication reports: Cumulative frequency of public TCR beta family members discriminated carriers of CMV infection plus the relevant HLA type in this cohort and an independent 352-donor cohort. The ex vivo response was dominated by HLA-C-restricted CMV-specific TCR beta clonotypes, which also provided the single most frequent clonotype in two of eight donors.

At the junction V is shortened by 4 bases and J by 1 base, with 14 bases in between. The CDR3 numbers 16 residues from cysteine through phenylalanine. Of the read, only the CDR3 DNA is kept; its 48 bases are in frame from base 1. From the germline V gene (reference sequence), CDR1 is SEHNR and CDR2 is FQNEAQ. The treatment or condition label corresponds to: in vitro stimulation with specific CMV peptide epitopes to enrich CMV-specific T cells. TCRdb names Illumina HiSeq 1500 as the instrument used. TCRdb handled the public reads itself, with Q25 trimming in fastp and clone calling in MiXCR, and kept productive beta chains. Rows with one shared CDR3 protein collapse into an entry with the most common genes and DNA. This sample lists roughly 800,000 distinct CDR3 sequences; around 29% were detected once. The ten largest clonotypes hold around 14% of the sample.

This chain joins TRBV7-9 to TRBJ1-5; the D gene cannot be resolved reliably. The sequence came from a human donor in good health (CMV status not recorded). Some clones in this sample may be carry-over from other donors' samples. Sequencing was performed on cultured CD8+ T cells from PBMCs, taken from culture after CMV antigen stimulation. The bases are TGTGCCAGCAGCTGGGTCTCAATGGGAAGCAATCAGCCCCAGCATTTT. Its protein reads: CASSWVSMGSNQPQHF.